This is a list of T cell receptor beta chains from one sample in a study of cytomegalovirus exposure and HLA in healthy donors. Only in-frame clones appear in the TCRdb table, and some are missing; sequencing was by immunoSEQ multiplex PCR. Among roughly 130,000 clones listed, around two thirds were seen once. Material: PBMCs. These receptors all come from a male donor in good health and CMV-seronegative. The CDR3 runs from the conserved cysteine through the conserved F or W.

J: TRBJ1-1; V: TRBV19; CDR3: CASRITGNTEAFF
J: TRBJ1-1; V: TRBV2; CDR3: CASRGRTANTEAFF
J: TRBJ2-1; V: TRBV6-1; CDR3: CASTGLAGGSEQFF
J: TRBJ2-5; V: TRBV2; CDR3: CASSGAGQGLFGETQYF
J: TRBJ1-1; V: TRBV30; CDR3: CAWRGGAGLDEAFF
J: TRBJ2-2; V: TRBV6-5; CDR3: CASSYRGPGELFF
J: TRBJ2-1; V: TRBV18; CDR3: CASSPELYNEQFF
J: TRBJ1-1; V: TRBV7-3; CDR3: CASSPTKGTEAFF
J: TRBJ1-2; V: TRBV5-1; CDR3: CASSFGGGYGYTF
J: TRBJ1-2; V: TRBV4-3; CDR3: CASSQVTHVYGYTF
J: TRBJ1-1; V: TRBV28; CDR3: CASRQQGVGEAFF
J: TRBJ1-2; V: TRBV19; CDR3: CASRDRDRGYGNGYTF
J: TRBJ1-5; V: TRBV4-1; CDR3: CASSQEPGQGVVSNQPQHF
J: TRBJ1-6; V: TRBV19; CDR3: CASSITIYNSPLHF
J: TRBJ2-3; V: TRBV27; CDR3: CASSLSLAWDTQYF
J: TRBJ2-7; V: TRBV11-3; CDR3: CASSLGPGGNEQYF
J: TRBJ1-2; V: TRBV19; CDR3: CASSPQGSGAYGYTF
J: TRBJ1-1; V: TRBV9; CDR3: CASSVGRLGTEAFF
J: TRBJ1-2; V: TRBV7-9; CDR3: CASSLGSAGFYGYTF
J: TRBJ1-6; V: TRBV19; CDR3: CASSQGDRNSPLHF
J: TRBJ1-1; V: TRBV5-1; CDR3: CASSWKPAQGNTEAFF
J: TRBJ1-2; V: TRBV6-1; CDR3: CASRPGEGANYGYTF
J: TRBJ2-5; V: TRBV6-6; CDR3: CASSYRASGGPQTQYF
J: TRBJ2-7; V: TRBV7-9; CDR3: CASSLTGSPYEQYF
J: TRBJ2-3; V: TRBV14; CDR3: CASSLVRGSTDTQYF
J: TRBJ2-5; V: TRBV13; CDR3: CASSLGTRLETQYF
J: TRBJ1-4; V: TRBV2; CDR3: CASSQRVGGGEKLFF
J: TRBJ2-7; V: TRBV7-2; CDR3: CASSFPGQGYEQYF
J: TRBJ2-1; V: TRBV7-7; CDR3: CASSLMPSGYEQFF
J: TRBJ1-6; V: TRBV4-1; CDR3: CASSQEAGLGSPLHF
J: TRBJ2-3; V: TRBV10-2; CDR3: CASSGWDRNYF
J: TRBJ2-5; V: TRBV16; CDR3: CASSTAGGETQYF
J: TRBJ2-3; V: TRBV19; CDR3: CASSIEAGGADTQYF
J: TRBJ2-7; V: TRBV4-1; CDR3: CASSFGQGGYEQYF
J: TRBJ2-1; V: TRBV27; CDR3: CASSLSVGGLNEQFF
J: TRBJ1-1; V: TRBV5-1; CDR3: CASSPRTGETEAFF
J: TRBJ2-7; V: TRBV27; CDR3: CASSLRQGGYEQYF